A single T cell receptor beta chain is shown here with its context. Its antigen target is currently unknown. In this record, gene identifiers and germline sequences come from the mouse. Pooled mouse cutaneous lymph node cells were stained for CD4, CD8alpha, NKG2D, NKG2ACE and other markers and were then sorted on a BD Influx. The data originate from a study of CD8+ T cells in alopecia areata (dated by TCRdb to 2016 to 2019). Study-level background: Skin from C3H/HeJ donors with spontaneous alopecia (roughly 6-12 months old) was grafted onto female C3H/HeJ recipients aged about 7-11 weeks. To study T cell clonal expansion in alopecia areata, the researchers applied high-throughput TCRbeta sequencing to both the C3H/HeJ mouse model and human patients. Scalp tissue and sorted CD4+ and CD8+ peripheral blood T cells from patchy and totalis/universalis alopecia areata patients and from healthy controls were covered by human TCRbeta sequencing. Clonality in the scalp was compared among normal scalp (n=4), patchy alopecia areata scalp (n=8), and alopecia totalis/universalis scalp (n=8). The RNA source kit depended on sample type: the PAXgene miRNA kit for fixed scalp, the miRNeasy kit for PBMCs, and the RNeasy kit for mouse skin. TCRbeta CDR3 regions were amplified by immunoSEQ multiplex PCR with 35 Vbeta forward and 13 Jbeta reverse primers. The research as a whole found: Unlike mouse skin, where gammadelta T cells dominate, normal human skin contains resident alphabeta T cells that get sequenced too, which complicates analysis of the scalp TCR repertoire. Compared with mice, TCR sequences shared between patients were less clear, possibly partly because of HLA diversity across the patient population. Compared with normal scalp, lesional scalp, particularly in alopecia totalis/universalis, had higher clonality and more expanded CD8+ clones, which suggests antigenic drive.

Library preparation used the immunoSEQ multiplex PCR assay. RNA was extracted from all samples and reverse transcribed into cDNA as template for TCR sequencing. First-strand cDNA was synthesized with SuperScript III using a 2:1 mix of oligo-dT and random hexamers. A synthetic immune receptor repertoire was used to measure amplification bias, and any remaining bias was corrected computationally. Libraries were sequenced on Illumina HiSeq using 60 bp reads that covered the CDR3 and were read from J toward V. The paper's processing steps were these. After raw reads were preprocessed to remove errors, the CDR3 was defined following IMGT conventions as running from the conserved cysteine to phenylalanine. To get clonality, Shannon entropy was normalized by log2 of the number of productive unique TCRs and the result was subtracted from 1. CD4 or CD8 identity of scalp clones was inferred by cross-referencing scalp TCRbeta sequences with sorted blood CD4 and CD8 repertoires. TCRdb re-hosts the immuneACCESS table, in-frame sequences only. Its copies lack some clones; in the studies checked, an unresolved V gene accounts for under half of them, and the cause for the rest is not known. V and J calls and clone size come straight from that table; D and trimming were deduced from the DNA. This sample shows 270,000 or so clones, and none of them turns up only once. The ten biggest clones cover less than 1.5% of the sample.

Sequencing input: CD4+ T cells sorted from a lymph node. The TCR was taken from a C3H/HeJ mouse with alopecia areata. This strain has the MHC haplotype H2-k.

CDR3 DNA, as far as it was read: TGTGCCTGGAGTATTGGGGGGGTCAACTATGCT. It translates as CAWSIGGVNYA. The whole CDR3 protein is CAWSIGGVNYAEQFF. This receptor chain uses TRBV31 and TRBJ2-1, with 8 junctional bases fitting TRBD2. The CDR3 end is not reached by the read, which stops 4 residues before it; the germline J gene fills it in. CDR3 length: 15 amino acids, cysteine to phenylalanine. Only the CDR3 bases that were read are kept: 33 of them, in frame from base 1. According to the germline V gene, CDR1 reads GKSSPN and CDR2 reads SITVG. Unmatched junction bases come to 4, with V trimmed by 2 bases and J by 1 base.